The 18 T cell receptor beta chains below were found in one sample sequenced in a study of T cell changes during pregnancy in multiple sclerosis. The protocol was immunoSEQ multiplex PCR, while the TCRdb copy is restricted to in-frame clones and leaves out a portion. The sample shows about 40,000 clones, 90% to 95% of them seen only once. The sample here was CD8+ T cells from peripheral blood mononuclear cells, taken before pregnancy. These receptors were obtained from a female donor with multiple sclerosis, enrolled in a pregnancy study.

The chain recombines TRBV7-9 with TRBJ1-2; 8 bases match TRBD1. The CDR3 extends over 16 amino acids. V lost 7 bases, J lost 1 base, and 11 bases stayed unmatched. From germline, CDR1 is SEHNR and CDR2 FQNEAQ (reference sequence). The CDR3 region is CASIPTGDDYNYGYTF. DNA of the CDR3: TGTGCCAGCATCCCGACAGGGGATGACTATAACTATGGCTACACCTTC.

The chain uses TRBV27 and TRBJ1-2; D is unresolved. The CDR3 is 15 residues long. Germline CDR1 and CDR2: MNHEY and SMNVEV (reference sequence). V lost 9 bases, J lost 1 base, and 18 bases lay in between. The CDR3 is CASSPAIQLNYGYTF. In DNA form, the CDR3 reads TGTGCCAGTTCCCCAGCGATACAACTTAACTATGGCTACACCTTC.

The rearrangement links TRBV2 to TRBJ2-1; 9 nucleotides align to TRBD2. The CDR3 extends over 14 amino acids. The V gene end was trimmed by 3 bases and the J gene end by 10 bases; junction bases not matched to a gene: 7. Germline CDR1 reads SNHLY; CDR2 reads FYNNEI. In nucleotides, the CDR3 is TGTGCCAGCAGTGAGGGGGTGAGCGGGAGGGAGCAGTTCTTC. Protein sequence: CASSEGVSGREQFF.

In its sample, this clone was seen many times. The chain uses TRBV6-1 and TRBJ1-3; 8 nucleotides line up with TRBD1. CDR3 length: 15 residues. The ends lost 4 bases at V and 8 bases at J; junction bases unmatched: 10. CDR1 MNHNS and CDR2 SASEGT come from the germline V gene. For the CDR3, the DNA is TGTGCCAGCAGTGGCTCCGAGGACAGGGCGGACACCATATATTTT. This codes for CASSGSEDRADTIYF.

J is TRBJ2-3 and V is TRBV5-1; TRBD2 might be the D (5 bases). The germline V gene has CDR1 SGHRS and CDR2 YFSETQ. This CDR3 is 14 amino acids long. The V and J ends lost 4 bases and 2 bases respectively, with 11 bases between them. The CDR3, as DNA: TGCGCCAGCAGCCCTGACGGGGTCACAGATACGCAGTATTTT. It specifies CASSPDGVTDTQYF.

The rearrangement joins TRBV7-9 to TRBJ2-3, with D possibly matching TRBD2 (6 bases). Trimming shortened V by 2 bases and J by 2 bases, and 23 bases separated the two germline ends. There are 19 residues in the CDR3. Germline assignment: CDR1 SEHNR and CDR2 FQNEAQ (reference sequence). The DNA of the CDR3 is TGTGCCAGCAGCTTAACCCCACTCAGAGGCGGGGTTCACACAGATACGCAGTATTTT. Its translation: CASSLTPLRGGVHTDTQYF. The full variable domain, in which reference TRBV7-9 and TRBJ2-3 provide the parts outside the CDR3, is DTGVSQNPRHKITKRGQNVTFRCDPISEHNRLYWYRQTLGQGPEFLTYFQNEAQLEKSRLLSDRFSAERPKGSFSTLEIQRTEQGDSAMYLCASSLTPLRGGVHTDTQYFGPGTRLTVL.

This clone was detected once. This chain links TRBV4-1 with TRBJ2-1, with D possibly being TRBD1 (6 bases). Looked up from germline, CDR1 is MGHRA and CDR2 is YSYEKL. This CDR3 comprises 17 residues. Trimming took off 1 base at V and 5 bases at J, with 18 bases between the two ends. The CDR3, as DNA: TGCGCCAGCAGCCAAGGGTGGGGGCAGCCCCCCGACAATGAGCAGTTCTTC. This encodes CASSQGWGQPPDNEQFF.

V is TRBV2 and J is TRBJ2-7; the D gene is possibly TRBD1 (8 bases). The CDR3 is made up of 15 amino acids. V was shortened by 6 bases and J by 0 bases, with 15 bases between the two germline ends. The germline CDR1 and CDR2 sequences are SNHLY and FYNNEI. CDR3 DNA sequence: TGTGCCAGCAGGCCACAGGGGGGGGGCTCCTACGAGCAGTACTTC. Protein product: CASRPQGGGSYEQYF.

The rearrangement uses TRBV19 and TRBJ2-5; 9 nucleotides match TRBD1. The CDR3 consists of 18 residues. Per the germline V gene, CDR1 is LNHDA and CDR2 is SQIVND (reference sequence). Losses at the gene ends were 3 bases for V and 5 bases for J; bases not matched to a gene: 16. CDR3 nucleotides: TGTGCCAGTAGTATCCCGGGACAGGGAGAACGTTCCGAGGAGACCCAGTACTTC. This codes for CASSIPGQGERSEETQYF.

V and J are TRBV7-9 and TRBJ2-1; D is unresolved. V was shortened by 5 bases and J by 5 bases, with 10 bases between the two germline ends. The germline V gene encodes CDR1 SEHNR and CDR2 FQNEAQ (reference sequence). The CDR3 runs 13 residues. CDR3 sequence reads: CASSPPVNNEQFF. CDR3 coding DNA: TGTGCCAGCAGCCCACCGGTTAACAATGAGCAGTTCTTC.

The CDR3 bases are TGTGCCACCTCGACTAGCGCTCTCTCCTACGAGCAGTACTTC. It yields the protein CATSTSALSYEQYF. The V gene is TRBV15, the J gene TRBJ2-7; TRBD2 aligns across 8 bases. The trim removed 8 bases at V and 0 bases at J, leaving 6 bases unmatched. Germline-derived CDR1 and CDR2 are LNHNV and YYDKDF (reference sequence). The CDR3 length is 14 residues.

The V gene is TRBV15, the J gene TRBJ1-5, with TRBD1 matching over 8 bases. V was clipped by 4 bases and J by 9 bases; unmatched bases: 11. The CDR3 has 15 amino acids. CDR1 LNHNV and CDR2 YYDKDF come from the germline V gene (reference sequence). The CDR3 bases are TGTGCCACCAGCAACCGAGGACAGGGTAGTCGGCCCCAGCATTTT. As protein: CATSNRGQGSRPQHF.

The genes are TRBV28 and TRBJ1-4; 9 bases fit TRBD1. Germline values: CDR1 MDHEN, CDR2 SYDVKM. The V gene end was trimmed by 6 bases and the J gene end by 8 bases; junction bases not matched to a gene: 7. The CDR3 has 14 amino acids. The CDR3 region has the DNA TGTGCCAGCAGGGGACAGGGATTGTTGGAAAAACTGTTTTTT. Translation gives CASRGQGLLEKLFF.

The chain employs TRBV4-2 and TRBJ2-5, with D possibly matching TRBD1 (6 bases). This CDR3 contains 17 residues. V lost 0 bases and J 5 bases, leaving 19 bases between the germline ends. Germline values: CDR1 LGHNA, CDR2 YNFKEQ. The DNA for the CDR3 is TGTGCCAGCAGCCAAGATGGCCGGTCAGGGGCCTCGGAGACCCAGTACTTC. Translated: CASSQDGRSGASETQYF.

The chain carries TRBV6-4 and TRBJ2-1; D gene uncertain. The germline gives CDR1 MRHNA, CDR2 SNTAGT. The CDR3 length is 15 residues. V lost 6 bases to trimming and J lost 4 bases, with 16 bases between them. The CDR3 sequence is CASSRSSAAYNEQFF. CDR3 coding DNA: TGTGCCAGCAGCCGGTCATCCGCGGCATACAATGAGCAGTTCTTC.

The chain has TRBV6-5 and TRBJ2-3; 7 nucleotides line up with TRBD2. This CDR3 comprises 15 residues. V gave up 6 bases and J gave up 3 bases; unmatched junction bases: 9. Per germline, CDR1 MNHEY and CDR2 SVGAGI. The CDR3 DNA follows: TGTGCCAGCAGGCCCCCCGCGGGAGTAACAGATACGCAGTATTTT. This gives the protein CASRPPAGVTDTQYF.

The V and J genes are TRBV10-1 and TRBJ2-1, with no clear D. Germline CDR1 and CDR2: WNHNN and SYGVQD (reference sequence). The length of the CDR3 is 15 residues. With 7 bases removed from V and 2 bases from J, the gap between germline ends came to 15 bases. The CDR3 DNA reads as TGCGCCAGCAATCGAACTGAGGAGACCTACAATGAGCAGTTCTTC. Translated: CASNRTEETYNEQFF.

The gene calls are TRBV29-1 and TRBJ1-1; 7 nucleotides line up with TRBD1. Germline V gene lookup returns CDR1 SQVTM and CDR2 ANQGSEA. This CDR3 contains 12 residues. Trimming took 6 bases from V and 6 from J; bases not matched to a gene: 7. The CDR3: CSVTDQGAEAFF. The CDR3 nucleotides read TGCAGCGTCACGGACCAGGGGGCTGAAGCTTTCTTT.